This T cell receptor beta chain is drawn from a study of blood T cell repertoires in COVID-19. Produced via immunoSEQ multiplex PCR; TCRdb's table is partial and in-frame only. The sample contains about 340,000 clones, around 87% of which appear only once. J gave up 7 bases and V 3 bases, and 4 bases lay outside the gene matches. CDR1 is MNHNS and CDR2 is SASEGT in the germline V gene. The CDR3 is made up of 14 amino acids. V usage is TRBV6-1 and J usage is TRBJ2-1; TRBD1 matches 9 bases. What was sequenced was peripheral blood. The clonotype comes from a woman between 50 and 59 years old with COVID-19, enrolled during active disease. This CDR3 reads CASSDTGGTNEQFF. CDR3 sequence (DNA): TGTGCCAGCAGTGACACAGGGGGCACGAATGAGCAGTTCTTC.